This TCR beta chain comes out of a study of T cell changes during pregnancy in multiple sclerosis. Profiled with immunoSEQ multiplex PCR; TCRdb holds only in-frame clones, not every one. The table lists approximately 93,000 clones, about 91% of them singletons. The germline V gene encodes CDR1 SEHNR and CDR2 FQNEAQ (reference sequence). V lost 1 base to trimming and J lost 1 base, with 10 bases between them. The CDR3 is 15 amino acids. The sample consisted of peripheral blood, taken before pregnancy. This clonotype originated in a female donor with multiple sclerosis, enrolled in a pregnancy study. The rearrangement links TRBV7-9 to TRBJ2-5; tentative D call: TRBD1 (5 bases). The CDR3 loop reads CASSLGGRTQETQYF. CDR3 nucleotide sequence: TGTGCCAGCAGCTTAGGGGGCAGGACCCAAGAGACCCAGTACTTC.